A single sample is the source of the 32 T cell receptor beta chains below, sequenced in a study of beta chain features in type 1 diabetes. Sequencing targeted expressed TCRB transcripts, as all isolated RNA had been reverse transcribed. Profiling relied on immunoSEQ multiplex PCR, and the TCRdb table lists in-frame clones only, not all of them. The sample consists of more than 85,000 clones, 40% of them appearing once. The specimen was stem cell memory CD4+ T cells from blood. The source is a woman under 30 in good health.

This chain connects TRBV20-1 to TRBJ2-1, with unresolved D. Trimming cost V 1 base and J 7 bases, with 5 bases left between them. There are 11 residues in the CDR3. Germline V gene lookup returns CDR1 DFQATT and CDR2 SNEGSKA (reference sequence). CDR3 sequence reads: CSARGANEQFF. The CDR3 nucleotides are TGCAGTGCTAGAGGGGCTAATGAGCAGTTCTTC.

V gene TRBV29-1 combines with J gene TRBJ2-7, with D perhaps TRBD1 (6 bases). The CDR3 is 13 residues long. Germline V CDR1 and CDR2: SQVTM, ANQGSEA. V was shortened by 7 bases and J by 1 base, with 14 bases between the two germline ends. The CDR3 nucleotides are TGCAGCGCATGGACAGTCCAATCCTACGAGCAGTACTTC. It yields the protein CSAWTVQSYEQYF.

This chain uses TRBV28 with TRBJ2-7; the match to TRBD2 covers 10 bases. The V and J ends lost 5 bases and 3 bases, in that order; junction bases with no gene match: 7. This CDR3 has 15 residues. Germline CDR1 is MDHEN and CDR2 is SYDVKM. The CDR3 protein is CASSPGVAGGYEQYF. CDR3 nucleotide sequence: TGTGCCAGCAGTCCCGGGGTAGCGGGAGGCTACGAGCAGTACTTC.

This clone was seen a few times. J is TRBJ2-3 and V is TRBV7-9, with TRBD2 matching over 13 bases. The CDR3 runs 16 residues. The V gene's germline CDR1 is SEHNR and CDR2 FQNEAQ (reference sequence). V gave up 5 bases and J gave up 5 bases; unmatched junction bases: 7. This CDR3 reads CASSPGLAGVKDTQYF. CDR3 DNA: TGTGCCAGCAGCCCCGGACTAGCGGGAGTAAAAGATACGCAGTATTTT.

J is TRBJ2-7 and V is TRBV7-9, with D tentatively TRBD1 (6 bases). This CDR3 has 15 residues. V lost 4 bases and J 2 bases, leaving 15 bases between the germline ends. Per the germline V gene, CDR1 is SEHNR and CDR2 is FQNEAQ (reference sequence). CDR3 region: CASSSTRDTAYEQYF. CDR3 sequence (DNA): TGTGCCAGCAGCTCAACTCGGGACACCGCCTACGAGCAGTACTTC.

The J gene is TRBJ1-1, the V gene TRBV28, with TRBD1 matching 8 bases. Germline-derived CDR1 and CDR2 are MDHEN and SYDVKM. This CDR3 contains 16 residues. With V trimmed by 4 bases and J by 3 bases, 10 bases remained unmatched. This chain's CDR3 is CASSSWTGRKYTEAFF. The CDR3 DNA reads TGTGCCAGCAGTTCCTGGACAGGGAGGAAGTACACTGAAGCTTTCTTT.

This clone was picked up one time. Germline is not matched at one junction end, which may reflect a read error. J is TRBJ2-7 and V is TRBV11-2; D gene uncertain. The CDR3 has 14 amino acids. CDR1 and CDR2 (germline): SGHAT, FQNNGV. Written as DNA, the CDR3 is TGTACCAGCAGCCCGGTTACCACTCCCTACGAGCAGTACTTC. Amino acid sequence: CTSSPVTTPYEQYF.

This chain uses TRBV9 with TRBJ2-7; TRBD2 matches at 7 bases. Germline-derived CDR1 and CDR2 are SGDLS and YYNGEE. This CDR3 spans 15 amino acids. The junction had 10 bases not matched to a gene; V was cut back by 4 bases and J by 3 bases. The chain's CDR3 is CASSPGGTSDYEQYF. CDR3 nucleotide sequence: TGTGCCAGCAGCCCAGGTGGCACTAGCGACTACGAGCAGTACTTC.

The chain couples TRBV15 to TRBJ2-5; weak D call: TRBD1 (5 bases). The CDR3 extends over 16 amino acids. The germline gives CDR1 LNHNV, CDR2 YYDKDF (reference sequence). V was cut by 0 bases and J by 0 bases, with 11 bases left in between. CDR3 sequence reads: CATSRDQGAYQETQYF. The CDR3 bases are TGTGCCACCAGCAGAGATCAAGGGGCGTACCAAGAGACCCAGTACTTC. Combining the CDR3 with reference TRBV15 and TRBJ2-5 gives the whole variable domain DAMVIQNPRYQVTQFGKPVTLSCSQTLNHNVMYWYQQKSSQAPKLLFHYYDKDFNNEADTPDNFQSRRPNTSFCFLDIRSPGLGDTAMYLCATSRDQGAYQETQYFGPGTRLLVL.

The J gene is TRBJ2-1, the V gene TRBV6-1; tentative D call: TRBD1 (5 bases). Trimming pared 2 bases from V and 7 bases from J, leaving 9 bases between. This CDR3 contains 13 residues. The germline V gene encodes CDR1 MNHNS and CDR2 SASEGT. The CDR3 loop reads CASSERGRNEQFF. Written as DNA, the CDR3 is TGTGCCAGCAGTGAAAGGGGCCGGAATGAGCAGTTCTTC.

V and J are TRBV6-5 and TRBJ2-4; TRBD2 matches 7 bases. Unmatched junction bases numbered 2, after V lost 5 bases and J lost 1 base. The V gene's germline CDR1 is MNHEY and CDR2 SVGAGI. The CDR3 has 14 amino acids. CDR3 protein: CASSTLAAKNIQYF. CDR3 nucleotides: TGTGCCAGCAGTACACTAGCGGCCAAAAACATTCAGTACTTC.

This clone was counted only a few times. CDR3 amino acids: CAHGRGTQYF. The CDR3 DNA reads as TGTGCCCACGGCAGGGGGACCCAGTACTTC. The gene calls are TRBV28 and TRBJ2-5, with D possibly being TRBD1 (6 bases). V was cut by 11 bases and J by 7 bases, with 11 bases left in between. Germline V gene sequence: CDR1 MDHEN, CDR2 SYDVKM. The CDR3 covers 10 residues.

In its sample, this clone was seen a few times. The chain uses TRBV10-3 and TRBJ2-1; D not certain. V gave up 3 bases and J gave up 2 bases, with 5 bases separating them. This CDR3 contains 13 residues. CDR1 is ENHRY, CDR2 SYGVKD, per germline. CDR3 DNA: TGTGCCATCAGTGATGGGCCCTACAATGAGCAGTTCTTC. This gives the protein CAISDGPYNEQFF.

CDR3 bases: TGTGCCAGCAGCTTTAGACTAGCGGAGACCCAGTACTTC. This translates into CASSFRLAETQYF. V is TRBV5-6 and J is TRBJ2-5, with 8 positions matching TRBD2. This CDR3 is built from 13 residues. The germline V gene encodes CDR1 SGHDT and CDR2 YYEEEE. The ends lost 2 bases at V and 5 bases at J; junction bases unmatched: 2. Drawing the rest from reference TRBV5-6 and TRBJ2-5, the complete variable domain is DAGVTQSPTHLIKTRGQQVTLRCSPKSGHDTVSWYQQALGQGPQFIFQYYEEEERQRGNFPDRFSGHQFPNYSSELNVNALLLGDSALYLCASSFRLAETQYFGPGTRLLVL.

The genes are TRBV15 and TRBJ1-5, with a possible D match to TRBD1 (6 bases). CDR3 length: 15 amino acids. The germline V gene encodes CDR1 LNHNV and CDR2 YYDKDF (reference sequence). V lost 2 bases and J 7 bases, leaving 15 bases between the germline ends. CDR3 sequence: CATSRTGMGIQPQHF. CDR3 in DNA: TGTGCCACCAGCAGAACAGGGATGGGAATACAGCCCCAGCATTTT. The variable domain in full, with the rest retrieved from reference TRBV15 and TRBJ1-5, is DAMVIQNPRYQVTQFGKPVTLSCSQTLNHNVMYWYQQKSSQAPKLLFHYYDKDFNNEADTPDNFQSRRPNTSFCFLDIRSPGLGDTAMYLCATSRTGMGIQPQHFGDGTRLSIL.

V gene TRBV19 combines with J gene TRBJ2-3; D is perhaps TRBD2 (5 bases). Germline CDR1 LNHDA, CDR2 SQIVND (reference sequence). The CDR3 sequence is 13 residues long. V was trimmed by 6 bases and J by 3 bases, leaving 10 bases between them. The CDR3 coding sequence is TGTGCCAGTAGAGGAACGGGAACAGATACGCAGTATTTT. Translated: CASRGTGTDTQYF.

This chain uses TRBV19 with TRBJ1-1; D remains ambiguous. V shed 2 bases and J shed 4 bases, with 11 bases lying between them. The germline V gene encodes CDR1 LNHDA and CDR2 SQIVND (reference sequence). The CDR3 has 14 residues. The CDR3 spells CASSITTSGTEAFF. CDR3 DNA: TGTGCCAGTAGTATAACCACAAGTGGCACTGAAGCTTTCTTT. Full variable domain (outside the CDR3, taken from reference TRBV19 and TRBJ1-1): DGGITQSPKYLFRKEGQNVTLSCEQNLNHDAMYWYRQDPGQGLRLIYYSQIVNDFQKGDIAEGYSVSREKKESFPLTVTSAQKNPTAFYLCASSITTSGTEAFFGQGTRLTVV.

There are a few counts of this clone. The V and J genes are TRBV19 and TRBJ1-1; TRBD1 is a possible D gene (6 bases). Germline CDR1 LNHDA, CDR2 SQIVND (reference sequence). The length of the CDR3 is 14 residues. The V end was cut by 3 bases, the J end by 5 bases, with 13 bases between. CDR3 region: CASSIWGHRTEAFF. CDR3 nucleotides: TGTGCCAGTAGTATTTGGGGACACCGGACTGAAGCTTTCTTT.

This clone was counted only a few times. This chain links TRBV4-3 with TRBJ2-3; D remains ambiguous. Between the trimmed V and J ends, which lost 0 bases and 6 bases, there was a span of 7 bases. The CDR3 extends over 13 amino acids. Germline assignment: CDR1 LGHNA and CDR2 YSLEER. In nucleotides, the CDR3 is TGCGCCAGCAGCCAAGATCACCGGGATACGCAGTATTTT. Amino acid sequence: CASSQDHRDTQYF.

The chain couples TRBV5-1 to TRBJ2-3; 9 bases line up with TRBD1. The V segment lost 1 base and the J segment 5 bases; nucleotides outside the gene matches: 2. The CDR3 runs 14 residues. Germline V gene lookup returns CDR1 SGHRS and CDR2 YFSETQ. The CDR3 nucleotides are TGCGCCAGCAGCTTGACAGGGGGCGTAGATACGCAGTATTTT. This sequence encodes CASSLTGGVDTQYF.

The table lists this clone with a count of one. This rearrangement joins TRBV11-2 to TRBJ2-1, with D possibly matching TRBD2 (6 bases). Germline CDR1 SGHAT, CDR2 FQNNGV. Trimming removed 5 bases at V and 0 bases at J, with 14 bases between. CDR3 size: 16 residues. CDR3 sequence: CASSRNRDSSYNEQFF. The DNA for the CDR3 is TGTGCCAGCAGCCGCAACCGGGACTCCTCCTACAATGAGCAGTTCTTC.

This clone has only a few counts. The V call is TRBV29-1, the J call TRBJ1-4; TRBD1 matches at 8 bases. In germline, CDR1 is SQVTM, CDR2 ANQGSEA. CDR3 length: 13 residues. Unmatched junction bases numbered 5, after V lost 4 bases and J lost 7 bases. The CDR3 coding sequence is TGCAGCGTTGTCGGACAGGGTGGTGAAAAACTGTTTTTT. Protein: CSVVGQGGEKLFF.

This clone has just a few counts. V and J are TRBV27 and TRBJ2-7, with 9 bases lining up with TRBD1. The CDR3 covers 15 residues. Trimming removed 1 base from V and 4 bases from J; junction bases left unmatched: 5. CDR1 and CDR2 from the germline V gene are MNHEY and SMNVEV (reference sequence). The chain's CDR3 is CASSLYRGQGYEQYF. CDR3 DNA: TGTGCCAGCAGTTTATACAGGGGGCAAGGGTACGAGCAGTACTTC.

The CDR3 reads CASSRVTRNTGELFF. DNA for the CDR3: TGTGCCAGCAGTCGGGTGACCAGAAACACCGGGGAGCTGTTTTTT. V usage is TRBV6-1 and J usage is TRBJ2-2; D gene ambiguous. CDR1 is MNHNS and CDR2 is SASEGT in the germline V gene. This CDR3 comprises 15 residues. The germline V and J ends were trimmed by 5 bases and 2 bases, with 12 bases remaining between them.

The chain joins TRBV5-1 to TRBJ1-5, with D hard to call. Germline-derived CDR1 and CDR2 are SGHRS and YFSETQ. The V end was cut by 2 bases, the J end by 7 bases, with 13 bases between. CDR3 length: 14 residues. The CDR3 reads CASSFGGEGQPQHF. DNA of the CDR3: TGCGCCAGCAGCTTCGGCGGGGAGGGACAGCCCCAGCATTTT.

Written as DNA, the CDR3 is TGTGCCAGCAGCCCCCCAGGCGGGAGAAGTACAGATACGCAGTATTTT. Amino acid sequence: CASSPPGGRSTDTQYF. The chain joins TRBV7-8 to TRBJ2-3; 7 positions match TRBD2. The germline CDR1 and CDR2 sequences are SGHVS and FQNEAQ. The CDR3 is made up of 16 amino acids. Trimming removed 5 bases from V and 3 bases from J; junction bases left unmatched: 11.

The chain employs TRBV14 and TRBJ2-3; 10 bases are shared with TRBD2. Trimming cost V 3 bases and J 2 bases; bases outside gene matches: 14. The CDR3 consists of 19 residues. Germline values: CDR1 SGHDN, CDR2 FVKESK. In DNA, the CDR3 is TGTGCCAGCAGCCATCTTACGGGACTAGCGCCCGAATCCACAGATACGCAGTATTTT. The encoded protein is CASSHLTGLAPESTDTQYF.

This clone was detected only a few times. This rearrangement joins TRBV9 to TRBJ2-1; D perhaps matches TRBD2 (6 bases). V lost 2 bases and J lost 2, with 17 bases in between. The CDR3 spans 17 residues. Germline V gives CDR1 SGDLS, CDR2 YYNGEE. In DNA, the CDR3 is TGTGCCAGCAGCGTCGGATTGGGCGGGAACGCCTACAATGAGCAGTTCTTC. Encoded protein: CASSVGLGGNAYNEQFF.

The chain combines TRBV30 with TRBJ1-2; tentatively, D is TRBD1 (6 bases). CDR3 length equals 14 residues. Trimming removed 0 bases at V and 7 bases at J, with 15 bases between. Germline CDR1 GTSNPN, CDR2 SVGIG (reference sequence). The CDR3 DNA follows: TGTGCCTGGAGTGTATTCCAGGGGCGGAGTGGCTACACCTTC. Protein: CAWSVFQGRSGYTF.

The rearrangement joins TRBV28 to TRBJ1-3, with D tentatively TRBD1 (5 bases). The germline V gene encodes CDR1 MDHEN and CDR2 SYDVKM. The CDR3 has 12 amino acids. V lost 3 bases and J 7 bases, leaving 7 bases between the germline ends. The CDR3 bases are TGTGCCAGCAGTTTCCCAGGGAACACCATATATTTT. Translation: CASSFPGNTIYF.

This rearrangement joins TRBV18 to TRBJ2-2, with TRBD1 as a possible D gene (7 bases). CDR3 length: 13 amino acids. V was clipped by 3 bases and J by 14 bases, with 16 bases between them. The germline gives CDR1 KGHSH, CDR2 LQKENI. The CDR3 sequence is CASSPPAGGLLFF. In DNA form, the CDR3 reads TGTGCCAGCTCACCTCCCGCAGGGGGACTTCTGTTTTTT.

This clone was detected only a few times. The rearrangement joins TRBV5-1 to TRBJ2-2, with 7 bases aligning to TRBD1. CDR1 is SGHRS, CDR2 YFSETQ, per germline. V shed 0 bases, J shed 0 bases, and the junction held 11 bases outside the gene matches. The CDR3 runs to 19 residues. The CDR3 spells CASSLGQGRRRPNTGELFF. The CDR3 DNA sequence: TGCGCCAGCAGCTTGGGACAGGGACGGCGTAGACCGAACACCGGGGAGCTGTTTTTT.